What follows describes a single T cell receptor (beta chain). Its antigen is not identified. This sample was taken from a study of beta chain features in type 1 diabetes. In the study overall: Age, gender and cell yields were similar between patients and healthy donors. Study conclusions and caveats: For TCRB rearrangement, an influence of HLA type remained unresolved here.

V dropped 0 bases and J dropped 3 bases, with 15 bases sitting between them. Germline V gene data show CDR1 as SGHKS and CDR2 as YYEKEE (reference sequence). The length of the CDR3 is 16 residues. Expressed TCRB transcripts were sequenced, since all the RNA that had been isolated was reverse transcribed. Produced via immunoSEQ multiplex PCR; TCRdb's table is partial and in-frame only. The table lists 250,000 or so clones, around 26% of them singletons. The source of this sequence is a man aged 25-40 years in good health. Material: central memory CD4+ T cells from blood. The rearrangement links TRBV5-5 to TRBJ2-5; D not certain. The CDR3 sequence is CASSLAVAQREETQYF. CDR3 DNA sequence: TGTGCCAGCAGCTTGGCCGTTGCACAGCGAGAAGAGACCCAGTACTTC.